A selection of T cell receptor beta chains follows, all from one sample in a study of PD-1 blockade in classical Hodgkin lymphoma. The method was immunoSEQ multiplex PCR; TCRdb's version includes in-frame clones alone and lacks a portion of them. Among around 11,000 clones listed, about 74% were seen once. Sample: CD4+ T cells from blood, taken before the fourth cycle of nivolumab. The receptor source for this set is a human donor with classical Hodgkin lymphoma. Each CDR3 is given with its conserved first and last residue. The D gene is left open where the match is weak. Rows may omit the clone size; those that give it use once, few, many or a size class.

abundance | j_gene | v_gene | d_gene | CDR3aa | CDR3nt
few | TRBJ2-7 | TRBV10-2 | TRBD2 | CASSAAGELGEQYF | TGCGCCAGCAGTGCGGCGGGAGAGCTTGGCGAGCAGTACTTC
. | TRBJ1-3 | TRBV15 | . | CATSRGSGNTIYF | TGTGCCACGTCGAGGGGCTCCGGAAACACCATATATTTT
. | TRBJ1-1 | TRBV6-5 | . | CASSRLRNTEAFF | TGTGCCAGCTCACGGCTGAGGAACACTGAAGCTTTCTTT
. | TRBJ2-5 | TRBV5-1 | . | CASSKDGGRETQYF | TGCGCCAGCAGCAAGGACGGGGGTCGGGAGACCCAGTACTTC
. | TRBJ2-3 | TRBV7-2 | . | CASRNTGTGTDTQYF | TGTGCCAGCAGAAATACCGGGACTGGCACAGATACGCAGTATTTT
. | TRBJ2-3 | TRBV7-9 | TRBD2 | CASSLRLAGDADTQYF | TGTGCCAGCAGCCTCCGACTAGCGGGAGATGCAGATACGCAGTATTTT
. | TRBJ1-1 | TRBV19 | TRBD1 | CASSIGAGGQRTEAFF | TGTGCCAGTAGTATAGGGGCAGGGGGCCAAAGAACTGAAGCTTTCTTT
. | TRBJ1-5 | TRBV5-6 | TRBD1 | CASSRRTGRNQPQHF | TGTGCCAGCAGCAGACGGACAGGGCGAAATCAGCCCCAGCATTTT
once | TRBJ1-2 | TRBV6-6 | . | CASRTGRPGGYTF | TGTGCCAGCAGAACCGGCAGACCGGGTGGCTACACCTTC
. | TRBJ1-1 | TRBV27 | TRBD1 | CASRKSTGGNTEAFF | TGTGCCAGCAGAAAGTCGACAGGGGGTAACACTGAAGCTTTCTTT
. | TRBJ2-1 | TRBV5-4 | TRBD2 | CASSLGSGPGRFF | TGTGCCAGCAGCTTGGGTAGCGGGCCTGGACGGTTCTTC
. | TRBJ2-1 | TRBV12-5 | TRBD1 | CASGLVRSGTGGSGTNNEQFF | TGTGCTAGTGGTTTGGTACGGTCCGGGACAGGGGGTAGCGGGACCAACAATGAGCAGTTCTTC
. | TRBJ2-2 | TRBV12-5 | TRBD2 | CASGLVSGAGRLAVNTGELFF | TGTGCTAGTGGTTTGGTCTCTGGCGCCGGGAGACTAGCGGTGAACACCGGGGAGCTGTTTTTT
few | TRBJ2-6 | TRBV29-1 | TRBD1 | CSAWIGTAFSGANVLTF | TGCAGCGCTTGGATCGGGACAGCTTTCTCTGGGGCCAACGTCCTGACTTTC
large | TRBJ2-5 | TRBV2 | TRBD2 | CASSELPLAGETQYF | TGTGCCAGCAGTGAACTCCCGCTAGCGGGAGAGACCCAGTACTTC
. | TRBJ2-4 | TRBV6-5 | TRBD2 | CASSYFGTSGKNIQYF | TGTGCCAGCAGTTACTTCGGGACTAGCGGGAAAAACATTCAGTACTTC
. | TRBJ2-2 | TRBV9 | TRBD1 | CASSPQTGVVGELFF | TGTGCCAGCAGCCCCCAGACAGGGGTGGTCGGGGAGCTGTTTTTT
few | TRBJ2-1 | TRBV10-3 | TRBD2 | CAISDAGEVWDEQFF | TGTGCCATCAGTGACGCGGGAGAGGTATGGGATGAGCAGTTCTTC
. | TRBJ2-1 | TRBV9 | TRBD1 | CASSLSGGPSYNEQFF | TGTGCCAGCAGCCTTTCAGGGGGCCCCTCCTACAATGAGCAGTTCTTC
. | TRBJ2-2 | TRBV4-2 | . | CASSQDSGSGELFF | TGTGCCAGCAGCCAAGATTCGGGGTCAGGGGAGCTGTTTTTT
once | TRBJ2-3 | TRBV5-1 | TRBD2 | CASSLELAGADTQYF | TGCGCCAGCAGCTTGGAACTAGCGGGTGCAGATACGCAGTATTTT
once | TRBJ2-3 | TRBV6-6 | . | CASSYSMGTSTDTQYF | TGTGCCAGCAGTTACTCGATGGGGACTAGCACAGATACGCAGTATTTT
. | TRBJ2-1 | TRBV4-1 | . | CASSLYDRDSEQFF | TGCGCCAGCAGCCTATACGACCGGGACTCAGAGCAGTTCTTC
. | TRBJ2-4 | TRBV2 | TRBD1 | CASRLDRILAKNIQYF | TGTGCCAGCAGACTGGACAGGATTCTAGCCAAAAACATTCAGTACTTC
. | TRBJ1-1 | TRBV19 | TRBD1 | CASSTSAGGRTEAFF | TGTGCCAGTAGTACATCGGCAGGGGGAAGGACTGAAGCTTTCTTT
. | TRBJ1-6 | TRBV4-1 | . | CASSPSPGLRGGSPLHF | TGCGCCAGCAGCCCCTCTCCGGGCCTTAGGGGCGGTTCACCCCTCCACTTT
once | TRBJ1-2 | TRBV19 | . | CASSPGQHYGYTF | TGTGCCAGTAGTCCCGGACAGCACTATGGCTACACCTTC
. | TRBJ2-2 | TRBV5-1 | TRBD1 | CASSWTGNTGELFF | TGCGCCAGCAGCTGGACAGGGAACACCGGGGAGCTGTTTTTT
. | TRBJ1-1 | TRBV6-1 | . | CASTGGSTEAFF | TGTGCCAGCACTGGAGGGAGCACTGAAGCTTTCTTT
once | TRBJ2-5 | TRBV5-6 | . | CASSLGMSASEPQYF | TGTGCCAGCAGCTTGGGGATGTCGGCTAGCGAGCCCCAGTACTTC
once | TRBJ2-3 | TRBV19 | TRBD1 | CASSITGDDTQYF | TGTGCCAGTAGTATTACAGGGGACGATACGCAGTATTTT
. | TRBJ2-5 | TRBV7-2 | . | CASSLGLPPPGTQYF | TGTGCCAGCAGCTTAGGACTCCCTCCACCTGGGACCCAGTACTTC
. | TRBJ2-1 | TRBV6-5 | TRBD1 | CASSPQGVPYNEQFF | TGTGCCAGCAGTCCACAGGGGGTCCCCTACAATGAGCAGTTCTTC
few | TRBJ1-6 | TRBV4-2 | . | CASSQTGPPLHF | TGTGCCAGCAGCCAAACAGGGCCACCCCTCCACTTT
. | TRBJ2-3 | TRBV11-2 | . | CASSLGLATSTDTQYF | TGTGCCAGCAGCTTAGGTCTAGCGACTAGCACAGATACGCAGTATTTT
. | TRBJ2-3 | TRBV7-2 | TRBD2 | CASSLGPSGSTDTQYF | TGTGCCAGCAGCTTAGGCCCTAGCGGGAGCACAGATACGCAGTATTTT
. | TRBJ2-7 | TRBV6-6 | TRBD2 | CASSYSLAGTYEQYF | TGTGCCAGCAGTTACTCTCTAGCGGGAACCTACGAGCAGTACTTC
. | TRBJ2-7 | TRBV15 | TRBD1 | CATSPGQGAPVYEQYF | TGTGCCACCAGTCCGGGACAGGGGGCTCCAGTTTACGAGCAGTACTTC
. | TRBJ2-5 | TRBV10-1 | TRBD2 | CASSSTSGRSGETQYF | TGCGCCAGCAGTTCGACTAGCGGGAGATCGGGAGAGACCCAGTACTTC
. | TRBJ2-1 | TRBV28 | . | CASSLWGRVGARDNEQFF | TGTGCCAGCAGTTTATGGGGGAGGGTGGGGGCACGAGACAATGAGCAGTTCTTC